These T cell receptor beta chains were read from a single sample in a study of T cells in Graves' hyperthyroidism and ophthalmopathy. TCRdb re-called the multiplex PCR reads with MiXCR, one entry per CDR3 protein. This table has approximately 300,000 distinct CDR3 sequences, approximately 15% appearing once. The sample was blood. These receptor sequences come from a woman aged 55-69 years with Graves' ophthalmopathy. CDR3s include the opening cysteine and the closing phenylalanine or tryptophan. The D gene is left open where the match is weak. Expanded clones get a size class; other rows say once, few or many, or leave the size out.

j_call: TRBJ1-2; clone_size: many; d_call: TRBD1; v_call: TRBV2; cdr3_nt: TGTGCCAGCAGGGTGGACAGGGTTAACGCTGGCTACACCTTC; cdr3_aa: CASRVDRVNAGYTF
j_call: TRBJ2-7; clone_size: many; d_call: TRBD2; v_call: TRBV2; cdr3_nt: TGTGCCAGCAGTGTGGTTACTAGCGGGAGAAACGAGCAGTACTTC; cdr3_aa: CASSVVTSGRNEQYF
j_call: TRBJ2-1; clone_size: .; d_call: .; v_call: TRBV11-3; cdr3_nt: TGTGCCAGCAGCTTGGGACTCTCCAATGAGCAGTTCTTC; cdr3_aa: CASSLGLSNEQFF
j_call: TRBJ2-4; clone_size: few; d_call: .; v_call: TRBV27; cdr3_nt: TGTGCCAGCAGTTTATGGTTCCCGGGGTTAGCCAAAAACATTCAGTACTTC; cdr3_aa: CASSLWFPGLAKNIQYF
j_call: TRBJ2-5; clone_size: many; d_call: .; v_call: TRBV20-1; cdr3_nt: TGCAGTGCTAGAGCCAAAGATACGGGGGTGCGAGAGACCCAGTACTTC; cdr3_aa: CSARAKDTGVRETQYF
j_call: TRBJ2-1; clone_size: many; d_call: .; v_call: TRBV7-8; cdr3_nt: TGTGCCAGCAGCTCTTGGGGGGCCAATGAGCAGTTCTTC; cdr3_aa: CASSSWGANEQFF
j_call: TRBJ1-2; clone_size: few; d_call: .; v_call: TRBV4-2; cdr3_nt: TGTGCCAGCAGCCAAGTCGGCTCATACTACACCTTC; cdr3_aa: CASSQVGSYYTF
j_call: TRBJ2-5; clone_size: many; d_call: TRBD2; v_call: TRBV20-1; cdr3_nt: TGCAGTGCTAGAGATTTCAGCGGGGTCCAATCGACCCAGTACTTC; cdr3_aa: CSARDFSGVQSTQYF
j_call: TRBJ1-6; clone_size: many; d_call: .; v_call: TRBV27; cdr3_nt: TGTGCCAGCGGCGAATCGACCGGGACACCTAATTCACCCCTCCACTTT; cdr3_aa: CASGESTGTPNSPLHF
j_call: TRBJ1-5; clone_size: .; d_call: TRBD1; v_call: TRBV7-9; cdr3_nt: TGTGCCAGCAGCTTAGGGGACAGTGAAGGGAATCAGCCCCAGCATTTT; cdr3_aa: CASSLGDSEGNQPQHF
j_call: TRBJ2-1; clone_size: .; d_call: TRBD1; v_call: TRBV7-8; cdr3_nt: TGTGCCAGCAGCTATGGGACAGGGGTGGGTGAGCAGTTCTTC; cdr3_aa: CASSYGTGVGEQFF
j_call: TRBJ2-7; clone_size: few; d_call: .; v_call: TRBV10-3; cdr3_nt: TGTGCCATCAGTGATGATCCACAGGGAGTCTACGAGCAGTACTTC; cdr3_aa: CAISDDPQGVYEQYF
j_call: TRBJ2-1; clone_size: many; d_call: TRBD2; v_call: TRBV20-1; cdr3_nt: TGCAGTGCTAGGGCCCTCGGAGCGGGAGTAAGTTGGGAGCAGTTCTTC; cdr3_aa: CSARALGAGVSWEQFF
j_call: TRBJ2-3; clone_size: few; d_call: TRBD2; v_call: TRBV7-6; cdr3_nt: TGTGCCAGCAGCTTAGGCGGGGGGGTCACAGATACGCAGTATTTT; cdr3_aa: CASSLGGGVTDTQYF
j_call: TRBJ1-5; clone_size: few; d_call: .; v_call: TRBV27; cdr3_nt: TGTGCCAGCAGTTTCCCTGGGGCTCGGTCGGAGCCCCAGCATTTT; cdr3_aa: CASSFPGARSEPQHF
j_call: TRBJ2-7; clone_size: many; d_call: TRBD1; v_call: TRBV2; cdr3_nt: TGTGCCACCCAGGGACAGGGGTACGAGCAGTACTTC; cdr3_aa: CATQGQGYEQYF
j_call: TRBJ1-2; clone_size: many; d_call: .; v_call: TRBV7-2; cdr3_nt: TGTGCCAGCAGCCCCTCCAGACAGACATCTAACTATGGCTACACCTTC; cdr3_aa: CASSPSRQTSNYGYTF
j_call: TRBJ2-7; clone_size: many; d_call: .; v_call: TRBV28; cdr3_nt: TGTGCCAGCAGTCCCGGACAAGTTGGCGGCGAGCAGTACTTC; cdr3_aa: CASSPGQVGGEQYF
j_call: TRBJ1-2; clone_size: .; d_call: .; v_call: TRBV6-1; cdr3_nt: TGTGCCAGCAGTGAAGGATTAAGAGTTGGCGGCTACACCTTC; cdr3_aa: CASSEGLRVGGYTF
j_call: TRBJ2-1; clone_size: many; d_call: TRBD2; v_call: TRBV6-2/TRBV6-3; cdr3_nt: TGTGCCAGCGGTTACCCGGGACTAGCGGGATCCTACAATGAGCAGTTCTTC; cdr3_aa: CASGYPGLAGSYNEQFF
j_call: TRBJ2-7; clone_size: many; d_call: .; v_call: TRBV2; cdr3_nt: TGTGCCAGCAGTGAAGGGGGAATCTACGAGCAGTACTTC; cdr3_aa: CASSEGGIYEQYF
j_call: TRBJ2-1; clone_size: .; d_call: .; v_call: TRBV7-2; cdr3_nt: TGTGCCAGCAGCCAAGACAGGAGCCATGAGCAGTTCTTC; cdr3_aa: CASSQDRSHEQFF
j_call: TRBJ1-1; clone_size: many; d_call: .; v_call: TRBV29-1; cdr3_nt: TGCAGCGCACGAACGAACACTGAAGCTTTCTTT; cdr3_aa: CSARTNTEAFF
j_call: TRBJ2-7; clone_size: many; d_call: TRBD2; v_call: TRBV6-2/TRBV6-3; cdr3_nt: TGTGCCAGCAGAGCCACTAGCGGGAAGACCTACGAGCAGTACTTC; cdr3_aa: CASRATSGKTYEQYF
j_call: TRBJ2-5; clone_size: few; d_call: .; v_call: TRBV6-1; cdr3_nt: TGTGCCAGCAGTCCCATAAGGGCGGCTATCCAAGAGACCCAGTACTTC; cdr3_aa: CASSPIRAAIQETQYF
j_call: TRBJ1-1; clone_size: many; d_call: .; v_call: TRBV5-8; cdr3_nt: TGTGCCAGCAGCGAACAGCCCAACACTGAAGCTTTCTTT; cdr3_aa: CASSEQPNTEAFF
j_call: TRBJ2-7; clone_size: many; d_call: .; v_call: TRBV28; cdr3_nt: TGTGCCAGCAGCGCCGGGGGGCAAAGCTCCTACGAGCAGTACTTC; cdr3_aa: CASSAGGQSSYEQYF
j_call: TRBJ1-2; clone_size: many; d_call: .; v_call: TRBV3-1; cdr3_nt: TGTGCCAGCAGCCAAGGGCCAGCAGCCTATGGCTACACCTTC; cdr3_aa: CASSQGPAAYGYTF
j_call: TRBJ2-7; clone_size: many; d_call: .; v_call: TRBV28; cdr3_nt: TGTGCCAGCAGACTATCCTACGAGCAGTACTTC; cdr3_aa: CASRLSYEQYF
j_call: TRBJ1-5; clone_size: many; d_call: TRBD1; v_call: TRBV3-1; cdr3_nt: TGTGCCAGCAGCTTGGGACAGGGGACGGGACAGCCCCAGCATTTT; cdr3_aa: CASSLGQGTGQPQHF
j_call: TRBJ1-2; clone_size: .; d_call: .; v_call: TRBV18; cdr3_nt: TGTGCCAGCTCAACTTCCCGAGAACGTGGCTACACCTTC; cdr3_aa: CASSTSRERGYTF
j_call: TRBJ1-5; clone_size: .; d_call: .; v_call: TRBV6-2/TRBV6-3; cdr3_nt: TGTGCCAGCAGTTACTTACAGCCCAATCAGCCCCAGCATTTT; cdr3_aa: CASSYLQPNQPQHF
j_call: TRBJ1-1; clone_size: many; d_call: .; v_call: TRBV5-1; cdr3_nt: TGCGCCAGCAGCTTGGGTGCAGCGCCGGGCACTGAAGCTTTCTTT; cdr3_aa: CASSLGAAPGTEAFF
j_call: TRBJ1-1; clone_size: many; d_call: .; v_call: TRBV7-8; cdr3_nt: TGTGCCAGCAGCTTAAAACGGCAGAACACTGAAGCTTTCTTT; cdr3_aa: CASSLKRQNTEAFF
j_call: TRBJ1-2; clone_size: few; d_call: .; v_call: TRBV19; cdr3_nt: TGTGCCAGTAGTATGGAAGCGAACTATGGCTACACCTTC; cdr3_aa: CASSMEANYGYTF
j_call: TRBJ2-7; clone_size: many; d_call: TRBD1; v_call: TRBV11-1; cdr3_nt: TGTGCCAGCAGCAAGGACAGGGTCCACGAGCAGTACTTC; cdr3_aa: CASSKDRVHEQYF
j_call: TRBJ2-7; clone_size: many; d_call: .; v_call: TRBV25-1; cdr3_nt: TGTGCCAGCAGTGAAGGAACACATGTTTCCTACGAGCAGTACTTC; cdr3_aa: CASSEGTHVSYEQYF
j_call: TRBJ1-5; clone_size: .; d_call: TRBD1; v_call: TRBV28; cdr3_nt: TGTGCCAGCAGTCTTGTCAGGGGACAGAGCCGTTTGGGCAATCAGCCCCAGCATTTT; cdr3_aa: CASSLVRGQSRLGNQPQHF